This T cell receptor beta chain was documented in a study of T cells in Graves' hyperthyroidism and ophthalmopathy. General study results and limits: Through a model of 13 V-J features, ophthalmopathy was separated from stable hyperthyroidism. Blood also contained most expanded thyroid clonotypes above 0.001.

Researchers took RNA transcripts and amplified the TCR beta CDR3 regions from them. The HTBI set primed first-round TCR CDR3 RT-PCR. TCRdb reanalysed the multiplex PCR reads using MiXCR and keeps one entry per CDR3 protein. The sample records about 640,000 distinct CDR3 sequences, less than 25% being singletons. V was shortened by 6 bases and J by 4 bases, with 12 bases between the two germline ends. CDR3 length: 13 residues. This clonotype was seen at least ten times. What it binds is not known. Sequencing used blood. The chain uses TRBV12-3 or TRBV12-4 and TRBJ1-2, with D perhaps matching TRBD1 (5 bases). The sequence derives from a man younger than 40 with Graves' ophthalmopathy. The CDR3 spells CASSFGDSYGYTF. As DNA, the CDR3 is TGTGCCAGCAGCTTCGGAGACAGCTATGGCTACACCTTC.